This T cell receptor beta chain was recovered during a study of blood T cells in healthy people across ages. Germline V lookup: CDR1 DFQATT, CDR2 SNEGSKA (reference sequence). Trimming cost V 0 bases and J 5 bases, with 17 bases left between them. This CDR3 region has 16 residues. A second PCR of roughly 7 to 11 cycles used a sample-barcoded 5' primer and a J-beta primer mix. A template-switch adaptor with 12 random nucleotides tagged each cDNA molecule. Per sample, CDR3-containing paired-end reads numbered at least 2.5 million. TCRdb re-derived calls from the 5' RACE reads in MiXCR, one entry per CDR3 protein. The sample shows 1,500,000 or so distinct CDR3 sequences, 45% to 70% of them seen only once. Findings and limits, study-wide: Estimates based on one million T cells were treated as lower bounds. Aged donors had fewer naive CD4+ cells and lower diversity than long-lived donors.

As concerns this clonotype: Its antigen is currently unknown.

Material for sequencing was blood. The receptor's source is a man younger than 35 in good health. The chain has TRBV20-1 and TRBJ2-1; D is perhaps TRBD2 (5 bases). CDR3: CSARDEGGPTDNEQFF. Written as DNA, the CDR3 is TGCAGTGCTAGAGATGAGGGCGGGCCTACCGACAATGAGCAGTTCTTC.